This T cell receptor (beta chain) was identified during a study of blood T cell repertoires in COVID-19. The table came from immunoSEQ multiplex PCR; TCRdb's copy has only in-frame clones and leaves some out. The sample records approximately 49,000 clones, around 68% being singletons. Germline assignment: CDR1 LNHDA and CDR2 SQIVND (reference sequence). V dropped 3 bases and J dropped 0 bases, with 9 bases sitting between them. The length of the CDR3 is 15 residues. Input material: peripheral blood. The rearrangement links TRBV19 to TRBJ2-1, with TRBD2 as a possible D gene (5 bases). This sequence was found in a woman in her seventies with acute or convalescent COVID-19. In nucleotides, the CDR3 is TGTGCCAGTAGTATCGAGGGAAGCTCCTACAATGAGCAGTTCTTC. Amino acids: CASSIEGSSYNEQFF. Together with reference TRBV19 and TRBJ2-1, the CDR3 gives the full variable domain: DGGITQSPKYLFRKEGQNVTLSCEQNLNHDAMYWYRQDPGQGLRLIYYSQIVNDFQKGDIAEGYSVSREKKESFPLTVTSAQKNPTAFYLCASSIEGSSYNEQFFGPGTRLTVL.